The clone carrying this T cell receptor (beta chain) was counted only a few times. The target antigen is unknown. V shed 7 bases, J shed 10 bases, and the junction held 7 bases outside the gene matches. This CDR3 region has 12 residues. Germline CDR1 MNHEY, CDR2 SVGAGI. This entry belongs to a study of beta chain features in type 1 diabetes. Study-level results: Shortening of TCRB CDR3s, moderate but significant, appeared in all four CD4+ subsets of Type 1 diabetes patients.

Reverse transcription of all isolated RNA meant that expressed TCRB transcripts were sequenced. Clones were sequenced by immunoSEQ multiplex PCR, and TCRdb holds only the in-frame ones, with some missing. The data hold around 180,000 clones, with almost 8% observed a single time. Sequencing was done on a sample of central memory CD4+ T cells from blood. V gene TRBV6-5 combines with J gene TRBJ2-1, with 7 bases fitting TRBD1. This sequence originates from a man younger than 35 with type 1 diabetes. This chain's CDR3 is CASTNTGQEQFF. The CDR3 nucleotides read TGTGCCAGCACCAATACGGGACAGGAGCAGTTCTTC.